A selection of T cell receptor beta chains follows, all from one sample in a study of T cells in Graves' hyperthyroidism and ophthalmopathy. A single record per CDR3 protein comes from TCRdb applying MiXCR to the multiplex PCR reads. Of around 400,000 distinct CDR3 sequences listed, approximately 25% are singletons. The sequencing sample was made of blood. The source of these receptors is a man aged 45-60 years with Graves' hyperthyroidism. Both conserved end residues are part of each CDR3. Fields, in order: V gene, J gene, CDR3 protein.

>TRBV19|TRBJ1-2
CASKSGTGRGYTF
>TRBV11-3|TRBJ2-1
CASSLRLVDEQFF
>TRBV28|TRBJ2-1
CASSSTNNEQFF
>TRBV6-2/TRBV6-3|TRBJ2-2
CASMGIIVAGVTGELFF
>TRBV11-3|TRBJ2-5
CASSPLGSRQETQYF
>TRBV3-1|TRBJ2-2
CASSYPGLSTGELFF
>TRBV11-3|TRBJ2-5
CASSSLRRLAGGETQYF
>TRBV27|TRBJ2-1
CANSQILGLAASSNEQFF
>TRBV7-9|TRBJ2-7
CASSPQPSSGRAYEQYF
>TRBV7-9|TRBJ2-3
CASRNSGRGVDTQYF
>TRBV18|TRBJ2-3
CASSPRLGGSDTQYF
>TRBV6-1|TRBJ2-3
CASSDTSGIPTDTQYF
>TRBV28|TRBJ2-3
CASSLGGSQPDTQYF
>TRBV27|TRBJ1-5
CASSHNPGNQPQHF
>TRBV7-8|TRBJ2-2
CASSAGLAGVPGELFF
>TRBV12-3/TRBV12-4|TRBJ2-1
CASSLGGQGVWNEQFF
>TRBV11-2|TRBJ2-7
CASSFSLAGSSYEQYF
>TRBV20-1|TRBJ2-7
CSALFRDSNPYEQYF
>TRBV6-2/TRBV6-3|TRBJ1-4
CASRGRNEKLFF
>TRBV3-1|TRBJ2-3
CASSQEGDRGLDTQYF
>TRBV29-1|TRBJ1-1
CSVIRTAGTEAFF
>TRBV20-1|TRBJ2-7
CSARDLTDGKEYF
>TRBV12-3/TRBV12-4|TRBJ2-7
CASSFTHTNYEQYF
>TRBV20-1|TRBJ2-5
CSARGPSIVPQYF
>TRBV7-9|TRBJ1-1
CASLDSMNTEAFF
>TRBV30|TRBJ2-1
CAWSQPSGSYNEQFF
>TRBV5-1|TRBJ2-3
CASSMNSFQGDTQYF
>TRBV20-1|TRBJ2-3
CSATSGREGTQYF
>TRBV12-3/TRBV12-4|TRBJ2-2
CASSFLTGTGKDSGSPTGELFF
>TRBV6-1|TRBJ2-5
CASSEETGGQETQYF
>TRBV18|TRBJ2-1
CASSPAGSKFGEQFF
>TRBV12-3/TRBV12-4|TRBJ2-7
CASSFGLAGRYEQYF
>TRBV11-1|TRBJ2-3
CASSLAGLAGSRDTQYF
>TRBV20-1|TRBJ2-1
CSARGGGSGRLNEQFF
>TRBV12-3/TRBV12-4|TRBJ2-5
CASSQGVLETQYF
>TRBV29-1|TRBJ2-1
CSVGGGHGSYNEQFF
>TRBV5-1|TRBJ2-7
CASSRDRIYEQYF
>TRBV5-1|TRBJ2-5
CASSLMQGGAETQYF
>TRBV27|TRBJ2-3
CASSLRRSGRDTDTQYF
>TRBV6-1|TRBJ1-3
CASRGPQGNSGNTIYF
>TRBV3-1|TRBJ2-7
CASSQGVGGGEQYF
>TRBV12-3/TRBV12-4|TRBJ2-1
CASSRLAGGPGSTNEQFF
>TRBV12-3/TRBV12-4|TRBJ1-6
CASSFTAGQSPLHF
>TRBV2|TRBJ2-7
CASSLRDAGGVQYF
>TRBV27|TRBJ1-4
CASSFGRGVEKLFF
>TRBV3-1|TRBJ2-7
CASSPGDFSYEQYF
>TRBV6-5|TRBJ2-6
CASSYRTGGAGANVLTF
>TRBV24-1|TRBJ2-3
CATSGVLGSTDTQYF
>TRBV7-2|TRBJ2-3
CASSQLAGSYTQYF
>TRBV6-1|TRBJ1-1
CASSPQGANTEAFF
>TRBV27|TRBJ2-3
CATLRAGDTDTQYF
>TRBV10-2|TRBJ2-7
CASKLKAGTGDEQYF
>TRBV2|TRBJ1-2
CASSEGAGGHNTF
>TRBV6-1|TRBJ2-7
CASAKGGPSEQYF
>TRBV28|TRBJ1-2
CASREDRGSYGYTF
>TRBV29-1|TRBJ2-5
CSILGTSGRGETQYF
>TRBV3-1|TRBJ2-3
CASSHSGTSFADTQYF